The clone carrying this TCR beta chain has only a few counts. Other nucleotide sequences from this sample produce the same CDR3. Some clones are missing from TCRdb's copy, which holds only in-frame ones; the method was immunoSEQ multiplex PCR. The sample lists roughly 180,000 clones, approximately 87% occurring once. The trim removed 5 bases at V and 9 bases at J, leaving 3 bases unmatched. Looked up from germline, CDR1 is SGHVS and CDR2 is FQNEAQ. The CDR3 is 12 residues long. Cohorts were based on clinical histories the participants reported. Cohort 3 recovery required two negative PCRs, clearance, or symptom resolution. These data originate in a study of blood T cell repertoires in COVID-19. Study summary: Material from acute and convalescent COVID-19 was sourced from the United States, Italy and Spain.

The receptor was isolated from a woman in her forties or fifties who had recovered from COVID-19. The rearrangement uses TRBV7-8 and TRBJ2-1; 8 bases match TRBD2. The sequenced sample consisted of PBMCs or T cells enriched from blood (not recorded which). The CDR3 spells CASSPGGGEQFF. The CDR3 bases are TGTGCCAGCAGCCCCGGGGGGGGTGAGCAGTTCTTC.